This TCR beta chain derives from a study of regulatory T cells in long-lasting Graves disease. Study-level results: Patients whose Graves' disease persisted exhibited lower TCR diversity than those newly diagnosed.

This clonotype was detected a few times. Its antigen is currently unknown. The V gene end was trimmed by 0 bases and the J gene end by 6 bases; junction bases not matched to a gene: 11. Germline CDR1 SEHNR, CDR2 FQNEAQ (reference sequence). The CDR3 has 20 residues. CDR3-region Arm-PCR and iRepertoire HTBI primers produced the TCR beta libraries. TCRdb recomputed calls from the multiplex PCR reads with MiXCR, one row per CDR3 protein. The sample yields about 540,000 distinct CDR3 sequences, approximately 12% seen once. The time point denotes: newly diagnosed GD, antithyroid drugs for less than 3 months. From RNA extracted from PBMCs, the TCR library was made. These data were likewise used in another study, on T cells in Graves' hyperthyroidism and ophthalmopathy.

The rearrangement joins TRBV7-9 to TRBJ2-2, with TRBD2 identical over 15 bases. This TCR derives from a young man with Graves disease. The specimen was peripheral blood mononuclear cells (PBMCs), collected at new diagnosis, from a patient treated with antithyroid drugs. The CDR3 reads CASSLARWTSGRVGPGELFF. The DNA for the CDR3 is TGTGCCAGCAGCTTAGCAAGGTGGACTAGCGGGAGGGTGGGGCCCGGGGAGCTGTTTTTT.